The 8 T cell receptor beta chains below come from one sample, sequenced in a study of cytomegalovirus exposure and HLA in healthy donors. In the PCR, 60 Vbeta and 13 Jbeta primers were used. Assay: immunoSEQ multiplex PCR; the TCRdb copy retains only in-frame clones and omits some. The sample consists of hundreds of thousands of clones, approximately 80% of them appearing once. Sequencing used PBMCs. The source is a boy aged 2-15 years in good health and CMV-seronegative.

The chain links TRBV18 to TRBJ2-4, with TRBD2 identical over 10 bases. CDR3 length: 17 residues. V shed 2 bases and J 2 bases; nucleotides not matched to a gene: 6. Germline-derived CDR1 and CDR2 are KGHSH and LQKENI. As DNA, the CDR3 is TGTGCCAGCTCACCAGGGCTAGCGGGAGTAACCAAAAACATTCAGTACTTC. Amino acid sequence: CASSPGLAGVTKNIQYF.

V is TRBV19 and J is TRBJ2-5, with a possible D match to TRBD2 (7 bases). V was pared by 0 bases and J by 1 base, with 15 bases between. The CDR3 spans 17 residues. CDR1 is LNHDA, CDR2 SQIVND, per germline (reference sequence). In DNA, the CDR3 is TGTGCCAGTAGTATAGATCTAAGGGGGGGGCTCCAAGAGACCCAGTACTTC. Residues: CASSIDLRGGLQETQYF.

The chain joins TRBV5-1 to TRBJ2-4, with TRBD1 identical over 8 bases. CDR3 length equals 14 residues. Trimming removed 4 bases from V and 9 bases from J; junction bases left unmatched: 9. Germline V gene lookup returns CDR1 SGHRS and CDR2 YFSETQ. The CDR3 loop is CASSVDRGGGIQYF. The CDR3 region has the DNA TGCGCCAGCAGCGTAGACAGGGGAGGCGGCATTCAGTACTTC.

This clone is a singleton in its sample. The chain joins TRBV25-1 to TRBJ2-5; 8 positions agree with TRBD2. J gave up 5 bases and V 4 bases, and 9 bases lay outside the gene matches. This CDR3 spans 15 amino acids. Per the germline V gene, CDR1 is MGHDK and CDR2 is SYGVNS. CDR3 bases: TGTGCCAGCAGTGTGCGCCCGGGAGGGTGGGAGACCCAGTACTTC. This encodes CASSVRPGGWETQYF.

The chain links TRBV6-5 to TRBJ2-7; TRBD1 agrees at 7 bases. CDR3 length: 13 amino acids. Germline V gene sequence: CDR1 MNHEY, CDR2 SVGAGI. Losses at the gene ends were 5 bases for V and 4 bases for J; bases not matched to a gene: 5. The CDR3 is CASSDGQVYEQYF. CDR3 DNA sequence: TGTGCCAGCAGTGACGGACAGGTTTACGAGCAGTACTTC.

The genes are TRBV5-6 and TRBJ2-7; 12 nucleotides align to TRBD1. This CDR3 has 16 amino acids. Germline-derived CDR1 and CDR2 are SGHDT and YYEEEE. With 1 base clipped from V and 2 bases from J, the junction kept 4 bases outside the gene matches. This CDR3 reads CASSLRGTGGPYEQYF. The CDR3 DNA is TGTGCCAGCAGCTTGAGGGGGACAGGGGGCCCCTACGAGCAGTACTTC.

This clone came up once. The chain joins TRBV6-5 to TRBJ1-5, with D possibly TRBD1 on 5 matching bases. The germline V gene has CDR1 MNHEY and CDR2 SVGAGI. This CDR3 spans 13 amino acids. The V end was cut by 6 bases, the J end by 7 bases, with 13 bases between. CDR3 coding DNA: TGTGCCAGCAGCGTGACAGAAAAACAGCCCCAGCATTTT. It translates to CASSVTEKQPQHF.

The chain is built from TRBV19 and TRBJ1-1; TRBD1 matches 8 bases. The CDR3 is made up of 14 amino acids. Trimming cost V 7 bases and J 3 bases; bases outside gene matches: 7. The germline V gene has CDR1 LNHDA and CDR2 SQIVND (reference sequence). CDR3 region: CASNLPTGDTEAFF. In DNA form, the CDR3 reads TGTGCCAGTAACCTCCCGACAGGGGACACTGAAGCTTTCTTT.